Below are 23 T cell receptor beta chains sequenced from a single sample in a study of shared clonotypes between healthy human individuals. Sequencing used immunoSEQ multiplex PCR; TCRdb keeps in-frame clones, though not all of them. The data contain about 1 million clones, about 77% of them singletons. Sequenced sample: memory CD4+ T cells sorted from blood. The subset here: CD45RA-negative fraction. The receptors come from a man aged 18 to 30 in good health.

Note on this clone: The sample carries other DNA sequences with the same CDR3. The V call is TRBV14, the J call TRBJ1-6; D remains unclear. The CDR3 contains 13 residues. The germline V gene encodes CDR1 SGHDN and CDR2 FVKESK. Trimming cost V 3 bases and J 4 bases, with 4 bases left between them. The CDR3 sequence is CASSQGYNSPLHF. In DNA, the CDR3 is TGTGCCAGCAGCCAGGGGTATAATTCACCCCTCCACTTT.

This clone was detected once. V usage is TRBV7-9 and J usage is TRBJ2-2; no clear D gene. V lost 5 bases and J lost 2, with 15 bases in between. Germline assignment: CDR1 SEHNR and CDR2 FQNEAQ (reference sequence). The CDR3 runs to 16 residues. Here the CDR3 reads CASSLSLGLNTGELFF. The CDR3 coding sequence is TGTGCCAGCAGCCTAAGCCTTGGTCTAAACACCGGGGAGCTGTTTTTT.

Concerning this clone itself: A much more abundant neighbour one base away suggests this may be a read error. The gene calls are TRBV27 and TRBJ1-2; possibly TRBD1 for D (5 bases). The V end was cut by 4 bases, the J end by 3 bases, with 9 bases between. The CDR3 extends over 13 amino acids. The germline gives CDR1 MNHEY, CDR2 SMNVEV (reference sequence). The CDR3 protein is CASSSSGYYGYTF. The CDR3 region has the DNA TGTGCCAGCAGTTCCTCAGGGTACTATGGCTACACCTTC.

The rearrangement joins TRBV5-1 to TRBJ2-1, with TRBD1 as a possible D gene (5 bases). CDR1 is SGHRS, CDR2 YFSETQ, per germline. V shed 4 bases and J shed 1 base, with 6 bases lying between them. This CDR3 comprises 13 residues. CDR3 protein: CASSQGSYNEQFF. The CDR3 bases are TGCGCCAGCAGCCAGGGTTCCTACAATGAGCAGTTCTTC.

The gene calls are TRBV7-3 and TRBJ2-3, with TRBD2 identical over 11 bases. The CDR3 extends over 14 amino acids. V gave up 6 bases and J gave up 4 bases; unmatched junction bases: 3. Germline V gene lookup returns CDR1 SGHTA and CDR2 FQGTGA. Here the CDR3 DNA reads TGTGCCAGCAGAGCGGGACTAGCGGCAGATACGCAGTATTTT. This sequence encodes CASRAGLAADTQYF.

The chain combines TRBV27 with TRBJ2-1; 8 bases agree with TRBD2. Germline V gene sequence: CDR1 MNHEY, CDR2 SMNVEV (reference sequence). Unmatched junction bases numbered 13, after V lost 8 bases and J lost 7 bases. The CDR3 contains 15 residues. The CDR3 nucleotides read TGTGCCAGCGGCCGGAATAGCGGGGCTTGGAATGAGCAGTTCTTC. Translation: CASGRNSGAWNEQFF.

The chain carries TRBV19 and TRBJ1-2; no definite D call. V was cut by 6 bases and J by 4 bases, with 15 bases left in between. The CDR3 has 14 amino acids. Germline V CDR1 and CDR2: LNHDA, SQIVND (reference sequence). This CDR3 is CASSPPDKIYGYTF. The CDR3 DNA reads as TGTGCCAGTAGCCCGCCTGACAAGATCTATGGCTACACCTTC.

The rearrangement joins TRBV2 to TRBJ1-4; D is undetermined. Germline V gene data show CDR1 as SNHLY and CDR2 as FYNNEI. The CDR3 length is 15 residues. With 6 bases removed from V and 4 bases from J, the gap between germline ends came to 15 bases. The CDR3 nucleotides read TGTGCCAGCAGGGGGAAAGAGAAGGGTAATGAAAAACTGTTTTTT. Its protein product is CASRGKEKGNEKLFF. Full variable domain (rest looked up from reference TRBV2 and TRBJ1-4): EPEVTQTPSHQVTQMGQEVILRCVPISNHLYFYWYRQILGQKVEFLVSFYNNEISEKSEIFDDQFSVERPDGSNFTLKIRSTKLEDSAMYFCASRGKEKGNEKLFFGSGTQLSVL.

The rearrangement links TRBV29-1 to TRBJ2-5; possibly TRBD1 for D (5 bases). The length of the CDR3 is 11 residues. V lost 6 bases and J 5 bases, leaving 10 bases between the germline ends. Germline CDR1 reads SQVTM; CDR2 reads ANQGSEA. The CDR3: CSVKSGETQYF. The CDR3 nucleotides read TGCAGCGTGAAATCAGGGGAGACCCAGTACTTC.

The rearrangement joins TRBV4-3 to TRBJ1-2, with TRBD1 matching 10 bases. Germline CDR1 and CDR2: LGHNA and YSLEER. The CDR3 has 15 amino acids. With 0 bases clipped from V and 7 bases from J, the junction kept 5 bases outside the gene matches. CDR3 region: CASSQDGDRGIGYTF. CDR3 DNA sequence: TGCGCCAGCAGCCAAGATGGGGACAGGGGTATTGGCTACACCTTC.

The V and J genes are TRBV19 and TRBJ1-4, with TRBD1 matching 7 bases. Germline CDR1 reads LNHDA; CDR2 reads SQIVND (reference sequence). The CDR3 has 14 amino acids. Trimming removed 5 bases from V and 7 bases from J; junction bases left unmatched: 7. This CDR3 reads CASSLGGGGEKLFF. Written as DNA, the CDR3 is TGTGCCAGTAGTCTCGGAGGGGGCGGTGAAAAACTGTTTTTT.

V gene TRBV5-4 combines with J gene TRBJ1-1; maybe TRBD1 (6 bases). Deletions cut 2 bases from V and 0 bases from J, with 11 bases between. CDR1 and CDR2 (germline): SGHNT, YYREEE (reference sequence). The CDR3 consists of 15 residues. CDR3 in DNA: TGTGCCAGCAGCTTCCGGCAGGGGATGAACACTGAAGCTTTCTTT. It specifies CASSFRQGMNTEAFF.

This clone was found a few times. The gene calls are TRBV5-6 and TRBJ1-1; no clear D gene. Per the germline V gene, CDR1 is SGHDT and CDR2 is YYEEEE. The V gene lost 4 bases and the J gene lost 0 bases, with 13 bases spanning the gap. This CDR3 is built from 15 residues. The CDR3 spells CASSQTTEMNTEAFF. The CDR3 nucleotides are TGTGCCAGCAGCCAGACGACCGAGATGAACACTGAAGCTTTCTTT.

This sequence joins TRBV7-2 and TRBJ2-3; TRBD2 matches 8 bases. J was trimmed by 3 bases and V by 7 bases; bases with no gene match: 12. The CDR3 contains 16 residues. Germline V gene sequence: CDR1 SGHTA, CDR2 FQGNSA. The CDR3 DNA is TGTGCCAGCACCTCCCGAGCGGGAGCGAGGACAGATACGCAGTATTTT. Its protein product is CASTSRAGARTDTQYF. Supplemented by reference TRBV7-2 and TRBJ2-3, the full variable domain reads GAGVSQSPSNKVTEKGKDVELRCDPISGHTALYWYRQSLGQGLEFLIYFQGNSAPDKSGLPSDRFSAERTGGSVSTLTIQRTQQEDSAVYLCASTSRAGARTDTQYFGPGTRLTVL.

The V gene is TRBV2, the J gene TRBJ1-5; 10 bases are a match to TRBD1. Trimming removed 5 bases from V and 4 bases from J; junction bases left unmatched: 8. This CDR3 is 16 amino acids long. Germline CDR1 and CDR2: SNHLY and FYNNEI. CDR3: CASSIGPGQGNQPQHF. CDR3 DNA sequence: TGTGCCAGCAGTATTGGCCCGGGACAGGGGAATCAGCCCCAGCATTTT.

This chain links TRBV11-2 with TRBJ1-6; unclear D gene. V was clipped by 1 base and J by 4 bases, with 11 bases between them. CDR1 is SGHAT and CDR2 is FQNNGV in the germline V gene. The CDR3 has 16 residues. The CDR3 region is CASSLASVSYNSPLHF. CDR3 sequence (DNA): TGTGCCAGCAGCTTAGCGTCAGTCAGTTATAATTCACCCCTCCACTTT.

The rearrangement uses TRBV2 and TRBJ2-4; D is ambiguous. Germline CDR1 and CDR2: SNHLY and FYNNEI. Trimming cost V 0 bases and J 9 bases, with 9 bases left between them. The CDR3 consists of 13 residues. DNA for the CDR3: TGTGCCAGCAGTGAAGCCCCCATAAGCATTCAGTACTTC. Amino acids: CASSEAPISIQYF.

The V gene is TRBV30, the J gene TRBJ2-3; 8 bases fit TRBD2. The CDR3 is 14 residues long. Germline V CDR1 and CDR2: GTSNPN, SVGIG (reference sequence). V was pared by 2 bases and J by 5 bases, with 6 bases of the junction left unmatched. CDR3 loop: CAWSSGGPGDTQYF. As DNA, the CDR3 is TGTGCCTGGAGTAGCGGGGGCCCGGGAGATACGCAGTATTTT.

This clone appeared a few times. The chain joins TRBV9 to TRBJ2-5, with 9 bases matching TRBD2. The germline V gene has CDR1 SGDLS and CDR2 YYNGEE. The CDR3 is made up of 15 amino acids. Germline trimming cut 4 bases from V and 3 bases from J; bases unmatched to any gene: 7. This CDR3 reads CASSLGASGKETQYF. The CDR3 nucleotides are TGTGCCAGCAGCTTAGGGGCTAGCGGGAAAGAGACCCAGTACTTC.

The table lists this clone with a few counts. Other nucleotide sequences from this sample produce the same CDR3. The chain carries TRBV18 and TRBJ1-3; D unresolved. Germline lookup yields CDR1 KGHSH and CDR2 LQKENI. The CDR3 runs to 14 residues. Between the trimmed V and J ends, which lost 1 base and 0 bases, there was a span of 4 bases. The CDR3 loop reads CASSPLSSGNTIYF. The CDR3 bases are TGTGCCAGCTCACCACTGAGCTCTGGAAACACCATATATTTT.

The V call is TRBV9, the J call TRBJ1-1; D may be TRBD1 (6 bases). The CDR3 loop spans 15 amino acids. Trimming removed 3 bases from V and 7 bases from J, with 19 bases in between. Germline V CDR1 and CDR2: SGDLS, YYNGEE. In nucleotides, the CDR3 is TGTGCCAGCAGCGCATCCACAGGGACTTCCAGTGAAGCTTTCTTT. This translates into CASSASTGTSSEAFF.

This sequence joins TRBV12-5 and TRBJ1-4; the D gene is possibly TRBD1 (6 bases). Trimming shortened V by 2 bases and J by 3 bases, and 7 bases separated the two germline ends. Germline values: CDR1 LGHNT, CDR2 FRNRAP. The CDR3 sequence is 14 residues long. The CDR3 bases are TGTGCTAGTGGTTTGTCAGGGGCTAATGAAAAACTGTTTTTT. This sequence encodes CASGLSGANEKLFF.

This clone was observed a single time. The V call is TRBV5-1, the J call TRBJ2-7, with 7 bases fitting TRBD1. V lost 5 bases and J lost 0; bases outside the gene matches: 8. CDR3 length: 15 amino acids. Germline lookup yields CDR1 SGHRS and CDR2 YFSETQ. CDR3 sequence: CASRVTGESSYEQYF. CDR3 bases: TGCGCCAGCAGGGTTACAGGGGAAAGCTCCTACGAGCAGTACTTC.